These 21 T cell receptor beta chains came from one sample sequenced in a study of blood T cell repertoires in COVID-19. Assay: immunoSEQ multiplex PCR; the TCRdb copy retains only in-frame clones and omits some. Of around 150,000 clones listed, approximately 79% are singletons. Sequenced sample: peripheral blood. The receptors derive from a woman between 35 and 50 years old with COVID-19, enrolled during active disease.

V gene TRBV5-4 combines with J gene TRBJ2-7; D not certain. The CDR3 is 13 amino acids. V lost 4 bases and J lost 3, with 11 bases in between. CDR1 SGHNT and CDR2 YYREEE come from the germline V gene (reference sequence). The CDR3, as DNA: TGTGCCAGCAGCACAACACCGAACTACGAGCAGTACTTC. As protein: CASSTTPNYEQYF.

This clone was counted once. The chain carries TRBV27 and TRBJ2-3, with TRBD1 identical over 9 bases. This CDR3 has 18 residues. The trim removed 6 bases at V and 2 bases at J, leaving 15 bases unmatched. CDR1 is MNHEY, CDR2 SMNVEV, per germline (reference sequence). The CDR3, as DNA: TGTGCCAGCAGGGGGACAGGGATATGGAAGGATTCCACAGATACGCAGTATTTT. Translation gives CASRGTGIWKDSTDTQYF.

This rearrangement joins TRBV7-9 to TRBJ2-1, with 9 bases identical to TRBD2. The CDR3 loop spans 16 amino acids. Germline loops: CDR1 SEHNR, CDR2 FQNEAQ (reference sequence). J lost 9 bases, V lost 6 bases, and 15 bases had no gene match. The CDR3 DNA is TGTGCCAGCAGTCTTCGTCGCGGCGGGGGGGAAGGTGAGCAGTTCTTC. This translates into CASSLRRGGGEGEQFF.

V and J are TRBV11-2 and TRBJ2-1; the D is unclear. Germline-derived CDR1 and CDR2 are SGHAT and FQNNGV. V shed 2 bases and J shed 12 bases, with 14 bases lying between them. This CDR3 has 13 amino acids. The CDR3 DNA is TGTGCCAGCAGCTTATTTGCGGAAGCTGTGCAGTTCTTC. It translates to CASSLFAEAVQFF.

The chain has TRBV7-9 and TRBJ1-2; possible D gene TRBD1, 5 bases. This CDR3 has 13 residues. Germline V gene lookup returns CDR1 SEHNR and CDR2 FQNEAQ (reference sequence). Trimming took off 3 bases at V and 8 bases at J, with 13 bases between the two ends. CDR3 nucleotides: TGTGCCAGCAGCTTCGTACCGGGGGGAGGCTACACCTTC. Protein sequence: CASSFVPGGGYTF.

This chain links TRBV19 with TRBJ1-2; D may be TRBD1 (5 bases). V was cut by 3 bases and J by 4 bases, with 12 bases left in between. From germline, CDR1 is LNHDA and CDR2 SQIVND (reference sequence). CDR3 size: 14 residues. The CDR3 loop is CASSMEGRSYGYTF. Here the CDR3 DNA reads TGTGCCAGTAGTATGGAGGGACGGAGCTATGGCTACACCTTC. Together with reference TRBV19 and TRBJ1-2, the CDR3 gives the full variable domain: DGGITQSPKYLFRKEGQNVTLSCEQNLNHDAMYWYRQDPGQGLRLIYYSQIVNDFQKGDIAEGYSVSREKKESFPLTVTSAQKNPTAFYLCASSMEGRSYGYTFGSGTRLTVV.

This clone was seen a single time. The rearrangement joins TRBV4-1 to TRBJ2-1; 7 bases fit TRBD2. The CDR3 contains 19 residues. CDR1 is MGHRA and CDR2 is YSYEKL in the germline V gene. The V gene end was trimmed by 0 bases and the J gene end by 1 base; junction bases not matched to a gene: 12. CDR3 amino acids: CASSQDRTSNPRSYNEQFF. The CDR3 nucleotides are TGCGCCAGCAGCCAAGACAGGACTAGTAACCCCCGGTCCTACAATGAGCAGTTCTTC.

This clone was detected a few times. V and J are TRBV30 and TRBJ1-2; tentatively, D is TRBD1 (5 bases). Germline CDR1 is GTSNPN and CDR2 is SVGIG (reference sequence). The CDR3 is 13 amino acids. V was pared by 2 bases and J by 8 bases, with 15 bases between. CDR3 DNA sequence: TGTGCCTGGAGTTCGGGCAGGGTGGGCGGCTACACCTTC. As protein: CAWSSGRVGGYTF.

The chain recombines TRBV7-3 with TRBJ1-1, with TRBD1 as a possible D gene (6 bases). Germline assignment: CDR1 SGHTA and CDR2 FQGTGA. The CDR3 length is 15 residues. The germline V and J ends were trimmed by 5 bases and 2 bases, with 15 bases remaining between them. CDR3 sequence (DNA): TGTGCCAGCAGCAGAAAGACAGGAACTAACACTGAAGCTTTCTTT. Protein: CASSRKTGTNTEAFF.

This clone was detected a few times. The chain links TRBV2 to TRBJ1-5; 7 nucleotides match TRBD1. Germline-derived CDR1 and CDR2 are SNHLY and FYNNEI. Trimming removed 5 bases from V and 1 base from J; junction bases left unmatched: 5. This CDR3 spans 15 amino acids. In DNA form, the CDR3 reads TGTGCCAGCAGTACACGGGGACAGAGCAATCAGCCCCAGCATTTT. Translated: CASSTRGQSNQPQHF.

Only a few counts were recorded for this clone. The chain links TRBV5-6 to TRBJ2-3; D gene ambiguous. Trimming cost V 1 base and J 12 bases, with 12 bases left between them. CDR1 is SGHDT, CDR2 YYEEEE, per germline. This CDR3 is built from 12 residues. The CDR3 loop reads CASSLRLEDQYF. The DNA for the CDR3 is TGTGCCAGCAGCTTGCGGCTAGAAGACCAGTATTTT.

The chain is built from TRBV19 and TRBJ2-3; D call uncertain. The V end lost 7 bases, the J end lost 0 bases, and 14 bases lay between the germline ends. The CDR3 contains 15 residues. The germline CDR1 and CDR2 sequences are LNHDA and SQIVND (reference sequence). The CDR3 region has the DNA TGTGCCAGTAAGGAGTATCCAATAAGCACAGATACGCAGTATTTT. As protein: CASKEYPISTDTQYF. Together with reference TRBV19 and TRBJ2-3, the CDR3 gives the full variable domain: DGGITQSPKYLFRKEGQNVTLSCEQNLNHDAMYWYRQDPGQGLRLIYYSQIVNDFQKGDIAEGYSVSREKKESFPLTVTSAQKNPTAFYLCASKEYPISTDTQYFGPGTRLTVL.

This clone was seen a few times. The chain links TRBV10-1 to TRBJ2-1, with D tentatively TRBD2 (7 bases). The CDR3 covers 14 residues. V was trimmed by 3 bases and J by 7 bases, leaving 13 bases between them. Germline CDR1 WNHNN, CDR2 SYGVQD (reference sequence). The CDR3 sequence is CASSEGGANNEQFF. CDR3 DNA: TGCGCCAGCAGTGAAGGGGGGGCCAATAATGAGCAGTTCTTC.

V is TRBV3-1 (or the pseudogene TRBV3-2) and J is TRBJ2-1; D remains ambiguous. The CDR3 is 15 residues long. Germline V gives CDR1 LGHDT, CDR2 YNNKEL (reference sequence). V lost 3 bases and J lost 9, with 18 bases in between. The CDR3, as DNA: TGTGCCAGCAGCCACCCACATGTCAGGCGTGGTGAGCAGTTCTTC. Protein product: CASSHPHVRRGEQFF.

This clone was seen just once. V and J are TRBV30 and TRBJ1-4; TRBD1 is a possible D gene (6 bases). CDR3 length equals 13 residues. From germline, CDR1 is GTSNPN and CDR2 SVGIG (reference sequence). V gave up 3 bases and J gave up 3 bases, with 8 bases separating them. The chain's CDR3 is CAWSRGPNEKLFF. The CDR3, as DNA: TGTGCCTGGAGCAGGGGTCCTAATGAAAAACTGTTTTTT.

The DNA for the CDR3 is TGTGCCACCAGTGCTAGCGGGTGGGGGAAGCAAGAGACCCAGTACTTC. Translated, it gives CATSASGWGKQETQYF. This chain connects TRBV15 to TRBJ2-5; 8 bases map to TRBD2. CDR1 and CDR2 from the germline V gene are LNHNV and YYDKDF (reference sequence). This CDR3 region has 16 residues. With 6 bases clipped from V and 2 bases from J, the junction kept 11 bases outside the gene matches.

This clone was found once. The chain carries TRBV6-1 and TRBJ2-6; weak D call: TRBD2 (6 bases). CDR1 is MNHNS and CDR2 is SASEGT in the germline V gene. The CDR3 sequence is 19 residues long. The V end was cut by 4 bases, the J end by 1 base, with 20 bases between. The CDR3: CASSALVEGSPSGANVLTF. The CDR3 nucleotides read TGTGCCAGCAGTGCTTTGGTGGAGGGATCCCCATCTGGGGCCAACGTCCTGACTTTC.

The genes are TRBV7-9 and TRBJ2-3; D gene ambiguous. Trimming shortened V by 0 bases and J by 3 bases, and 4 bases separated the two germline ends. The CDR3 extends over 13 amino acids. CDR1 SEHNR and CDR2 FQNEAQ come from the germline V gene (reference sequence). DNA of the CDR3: TGTGCCAGCAGCTTAGCGGCAACAGATACGCAGTATTTT. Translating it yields CASSLAATDTQYF.

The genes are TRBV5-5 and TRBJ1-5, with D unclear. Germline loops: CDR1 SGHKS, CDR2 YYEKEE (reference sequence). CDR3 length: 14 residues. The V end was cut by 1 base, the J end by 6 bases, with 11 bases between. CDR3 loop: CASSLSMSVQPQHF. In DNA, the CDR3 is TGTGCCAGCAGCTTGTCAATGTCAGTTCAGCCCCAGCATTTT.

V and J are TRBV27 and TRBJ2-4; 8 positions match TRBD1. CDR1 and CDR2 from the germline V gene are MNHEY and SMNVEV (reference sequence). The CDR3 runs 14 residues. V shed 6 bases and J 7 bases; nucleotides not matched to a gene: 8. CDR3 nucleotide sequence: TGTGCCAGCAGACTCAGGGGGCCGGGGAACATTCAGTACTTC. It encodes CASRLRGPGNIQYF.

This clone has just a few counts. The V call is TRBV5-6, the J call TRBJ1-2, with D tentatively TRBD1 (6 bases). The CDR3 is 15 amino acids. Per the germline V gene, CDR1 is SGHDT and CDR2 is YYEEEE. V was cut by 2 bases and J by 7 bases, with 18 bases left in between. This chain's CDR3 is CASSFFGQGYSGYTF. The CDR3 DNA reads TGTGCCAGCAGCTTTTTTGGCCAGGGGTACTCTGGCTACACCTTC.